The 9 T cell receptor beta chains reported below all come from one sample, sequenced in a study of spatial heterogeneity in lung cancer. MiXCR, applied by TCRdb to the 5' RACE reads, yields one record per CDR3 protein. Of approximately 3,800 distinct CDR3 sequences in the sample, around 3.1% were seen once. As for time point: sample taken at primary tumor resection. The specimen was normal lung tissue next to the tumor, collected at surgery. Receptors were obtained from a female donor with early-stage non-small cell lung cancer.

This clonotype was recorded many times. The J gene is TRBJ1-5, the V gene TRBV2; D is perhaps TRBD1 (6 bases). Trimming removed 8 bases at V and 5 bases at J, with 16 bases between. Looked up from germline, CDR1 is SNHLY and CDR2 is FYNNEI. This CDR3 region has 14 residues. CDR3 protein: CASRGGGDHQPQHF. CDR3 DNA: TGTGCCAGCCGAGGGGGGGGGGATCATCAGCCCCAGCATTTT.

This clonotype was observed many times. The genes are TRBV11-1 and TRBJ2-3; 7 bases line up with TRBD1. After removal of 5 bases from V and 1 base from J, the junction contained 6 bases not matched to a gene. Germline CDR1 reads SGHAT; CDR2 reads FQDESV (reference sequence). CDR3 size: 15 residues. The CDR3 nucleotides read TGTGCCAGCAGCGTAGGGACAGTGGGCACAGATACGCAGTATTTT. Translation: CASSVGTVGTDTQYF.

This clonotype has a count of ten or more. The chain links TRBV6-5 to TRBJ1-1; no definite D call. Germline CDR1 reads MNHEY; CDR2 reads SVGAGI. The ends were cut back, 0 bases at V and 4 bases at J, with 6 bases in the middle. The CDR3 consists of 13 residues. DNA of the CDR3: TGTGCCAGCAGTTACTCGGAGGTCACTGAAGCTTTCTTT. Translated, it gives CASSYSEVTEAFF.

This clonotype was observed at least ten times. The chain combines TRBV11-2 with TRBJ2-3; no definite D call. The V end lost 2 bases, the J end lost 5 bases, and 14 bases lay between the germline ends. This CDR3 is 15 amino acids long. The germline V gene has CDR1 SGHAT and CDR2 FQNNGV. CDR3 in amino acids: CASSLPAFRGDTQYF. The DNA for the CDR3 is TGTGCCAGCAGCTTACCGGCGTTCCGAGGAGATACGCAGTATTTT.

This clonotype occurred many times. The rearrangement uses TRBV7-2 and TRBJ2-2; D gene ambiguous. The CDR3 has 11 residues. CDR1 is SGHTA and CDR2 is FQGNSA in the germline V gene. V lost 5 bases and J lost 5, with 3 bases in between. CDR3 sequence reads: CASSPTGELFF. In DNA form, the CDR3 reads TGTGCCAGCAGCCCGACCGGGGAGCTGTTTTTT.

This clonotype occurred many times. V is TRBV9 and J is TRBJ2-2, with D tentatively TRBD1 (6 bases). The CDR3 extends over 17 amino acids. Germline V gene lookup returns CDR1 SGDLS and CDR2 YYNGEE. Trimming took off 6 bases at V and 0 bases at J, with 18 bases between the two ends. CDR3 sequence: CASTTPGYRANTGELFF. The CDR3 DNA reads TGTGCCAGCACCACACCCGGGTACAGGGCGAACACCGGGGAGCTGTTTTTT.

This clonotype was recorded many times. The rearrangement links TRBV12-3 or TRBV12-4 to TRBJ1-5; tentative D call: TRBD1 (5 bases). CDR3 size: 18 residues. The V end was cut by 3 bases, the J end by 5 bases, with 23 bases between. The CDR3 DNA is TGTGCCAGCAGTTTTTTCGGTCCACTCGGGGGTGGAGATCAGCCCCAGCATTTT. Translating it yields CASSFFGPLGGGDQPQHF.

V is TRBV10-2 and J is TRBJ2-5; TRBD1 agrees at 8 bases. The CDR3 covers 13 residues. Per germline, CDR1 WSHSY and CDR2 SAAADI. Unmatched junction bases numbered 7, after V lost 10 bases and J lost 3 bases. The CDR3 DNA reads TGCGCCACCCTACTGACAGGGGAAGAGACCCAGTACTTC. Translated, it gives CATLLTGEETQYF.

This clonotype ranks as medium-sized. The chain couples TRBV29-1 to TRBJ1-2; TRBD1 matches at 7 bases. Per germline, CDR1 SQVTM and CDR2 ANQGSEA. The CDR3 is 13 residues long. Unmatched junction bases numbered 4, after V lost 3 bases and J lost 3 bases. As DNA, the CDR3 is TGCAGCGTTGATAGGGGGCTTTACTATGGCTACACCTTC. Its protein product is CSVDRGLYYGYTF. The entire variable domain, with the rest obtained from reference TRBV29-1 and TRBJ1-2, is as follows: SAVISQKPSRDICQRGTSLTIQCQVDSQVTMMFWYRQQPGQSLTLIATANQGSEATYESGFVIDKFPISRPNLTFSTLTVSNMSPEDSSIYLCSVDRGLYYGYTFGSGTRLTVV.